The clone carrying this T cell receptor beta chain showed up just once. Its cognate antigen is unknown. Time point indicated: week 5, during vaccination. The study gave 300 ug of mutant IDH1 20-mer peptide per vaccine dose, with topical imiquimod. The data belong to a study of a mutant IDH1 vaccine in newly diagnosed glioma. Background on the study: Patients underwent eight vaccinations, which took place in weeks 1, 3, 5, 7, 11, 15, 19 and 23.

Only in-frame clones appear in the TCRdb table, and some are missing; sequencing was by immunoSEQ multiplex PCR. The sample has roughly 60,000 clones; around 80% are singletons. This CDR3 contains 15 residues. Germline V gives CDR1 SGHTA, CDR2 FQGNSA. V shed 1 base and J shed 6 bases, with 16 bases lying between them. This receptor was obtained from a woman in her 50s with glioma. The chain recombines TRBV7-2 with TRBJ2-7; D gene unclear. The specimen was PBMCs, collected from a glioma patient whose treatment included an IDH1 peptide vaccine. The CDR3 DNA reads as TGTGCCAGCAGCTTAGTCACGGGTGTAGAAGGCGAGCAGTACTTC. Residues: CASSLVTGVEGEQYF. The full variable domain, its missing parts supplied by reference TRBV7-2 and TRBJ2-7, is GAGVSQSPSNKVTEKGKDVELRCDPISGHTALYWYRQSLGQGLEFLIYFQGNSAPDKSGLPSDRFSAERTGGSVSTLTIQRTQQEDSAVYLCASSLVTGVEGEQYFGPGTRLTVT.